This T cell receptor beta chain came from a study of T cells in Graves' hyperthyroidism and ophthalmopathy (dated by TCRdb to about 2019). About the investigation overall: Peripheral blood samples were taken at initial diagnosis, before any treatment was given. TCR V-J signatures able to tell the groups apart were searched for in a discovery cohort of 95 or so patients, of whom fewer than 45 had Graves' ophthalmopathy and roughly 58 had stable Graves' hyperthyroidism. Prospective prediction of ophthalmopathy was tested in an independent validation cohort consisting of about 19 hyperthyroidism patients and approximately 16 patients who later progressed to ophthalmopathy. The roughly 91 discovery patients were randomly split 7:3 into training and test sets. In about 6 Graves' hyperthyroidism patients, the study also compared T-cell repertoires from thyroid tissue with T-cell repertoires from blood. After blood sampling, hyperthyroidism patients were treated with methimazole at a starting dose of 30 mg daily, and ophthalmopathy patients were treated with high-dose intravenous methylprednisolone. TCR Vbeta CDR3 sequencing of 140 or so peripheral blood samples (over 40 ophthalmopathy, around 80 hyperthyroidism and roughly 17 progressor patients) is reported in the paper.

Here is what the overall study found, with its caveats: In cross-validation, a model built on a 13 V-J signature told ophthalmopathy apart from stable hyperthyroidism with under 90% sensitivity and about 81% specificity, and in testing the same model reached 80%/75%. Most expanded thyroid clonotypes (frequency above 0.001) were also detected in blood, suggesting blood repertoires may reflect thyroid immune responses. In validation, the model predicted progression to ophthalmopathy with 65% to 71% sensitivity and 72% to 75% specificity, a median of roughly seven months before onset. No statistical method was used to set the sample size in advance, and investigators knew the group allocation.

With regard to this clonotype: The target of this receptor is not known. No much larger clone is present one base from it, and per-base qualities are unavailable.

Trimming at the junction amounts to 0 bases on V and 4 bases on J, and the germline ends lie 9 bases apart. The CDR3 contains 14 residues, cysteine and phenylalanine counted. Just CDR3 DNA is preserved here, 42 bases in frame from base 1. Sequences LGHNA (CDR1) and YNFKEQ (CDR2) are obtained from the germline V gene. TCR beta CDR3 regions were amplified from RNA transcripts. A first-round RT-PCR of the TCR CDR3 used the HTBI primer set with the Qiagen OneStep RT-PCR kit. A second multiplex PCR round built the libraries, followed by size selection and purification. Paired-end sequencing of the libraries was performed with 100 bp reads on an Illumina HiSeq2000. Regarding the original processing steps: SOAPnuke was used to process the raw data, with reads discarded if the reads contained adapters or uncalled bases, had a mean Phred below 15, or lacked an exact constant-primer or identifier match. High-quality paired reads were merged with COPE v1.2.5, and unique nucleotide sequences were defined as clonotypes. MiTCR v1.1 was used to align the clonotypes against IMGT TRBV, TRBD and TRBJ reference segments. The analysis was restricted to V-J combinations with a frequency above 0.0001, which together covered approximately 99% of the repertoires. The TCS score was defined as F50 (clonal expansion) divided by E x V (chaos), with BLOSUM62-based TCRdist calculated between CDR3 peptides within each V-J. Welch's t-statistics and random forest reduced around 510 V-J features to 13, which were used in a naive Bayes classifier (R e1071). TCRdb's own reprocessing of the public reads used fastp at Q25 and MiXCR and kept productive beta chains. Each record represents a unique CDR3 protein, reported with the most common genes and DNA among its rows. These V and J calls are TCRdb output, not the study's own analysis. The sample table records under 300,000 distinct CDR3 sequences; approximately 13% of these occur just once. The biggest ten clones account for 7.9% of the sample.

Stable Graves' hyperthyroidism was defined as no progression to ophthalmopathy during 18 months of follow-up. Hyperthyroidism patients were newly diagnosed, with disease duration under 2 months, and aged 18 to 65 years. The study excluded patients with uncontrolled infections, other autoimmune diseases, pregnancy or lactation. Diagnoses were established on the basis of clinical symptoms, serum thyroxine and TRAb, thyroid ultrasound, and orbital computed tomography. Ficoll-Paque density gradient centrifugation was used to isolate PBMCs from 10 ml of fresh peripheral blood. Trizol reagent was used to extract total RNA, and RNA quality was then checked on an Agilent 2100 Bioanalyzer.

The TCR was taken from a woman in her thirties or forties with Graves' hyperthyroidism. The sample was blood. This receptor chain uses TRBV4-2 and TRBJ1-1; the D gene is unclear. The CDR3 in this case is CASSQDPPGTEAFF. The sequenced DNA is TGTGCCAGCAGCCAAGACCCGCCGGGCACTGAAGCTTTCTTT.